Presented here are 18 T cell receptor beta chains from one specimen sequenced in a study of glioma-infiltrating T cells. TCR alpha and beta CDR3 regions were amplified from RNA using iRepertoire nested multiplex PCR. Each CDR3 protein is one row after TCRdb ran MiXCR on the multiplex PCR reads. The table has 300,000 to 450,000 distinct CDR3 sequences, roughly two fifths seen once. The sample taken for sequencing was glioma tissue, nonneoplastic brain tissue, or PBMCs (not recorded which). All receptors come from a human donor with low-grade glioma or glioblastoma, undergoing nonglioma brain surgery, or in good health (not recorded which).

This clonotype turned up a few times. The J gene is TRBJ1-6, the V gene TRBV20-1, with TRBD1 identical over 7 bases. This CDR3 comprises 16 residues. Looked up from germline, CDR1 is DFQATT and CDR2 is SNEGSKA (reference sequence). V lost 2 bases to trimming and J lost 4 bases; unmatched junction nucleotides: 8. CDR3 coding DNA: TGCAGTGCTAGAAACACCGGGACAGTTTATAATTCACCCCTCCACTTT. Amino acid sequence: CSARNTGTVYNSPLHF.

This clonotype was seen many times. The rearrangement links TRBV28 to TRBJ2-1; D unclear. CDR1 is MDHEN and CDR2 is SYDVKM in the germline V gene. CDR3 size: 12 residues. V dropped 5 bases and J dropped 8 bases, with 10 bases sitting between them. DNA of the CDR3: TGTGCCAGCAGTCCATACCCATATGAGCAGTTCTTC. Its translation is CASSPYPYEQFF.

Concerning this clonotype itself: A much larger clone lies one base from this, so it may be a read error. J is TRBJ2-7 and V is TRBV6-5; D remains ambiguous. This CDR3 has 13 residues. In germline, CDR1 is MNHEY, CDR2 SVGAGI. CDR3 region: CAISYDRVYEQYF. CDR3 DNA: TGTGCCATCAGTTACGATCGGGTCTACGAGCAGTACTTC.

On this clonotype: A much larger clone differs by one base, so this may be a read error. The CDR3 loop reads CASSAYRGSSGANVLAF. Here the CDR3 DNA reads TGTGCCAGCAGTGCTTACAGGGGGAGCTCTGGGGCCAACGTCCTGGCTTTC. The chain combines TRBV6-2 or TRBV6-3 with TRBJ2-6, with 8 bases that match TRBD1. Germline assignment: CDR1 MNHEY and CDR2 SVGEGT. This CDR3 spans 17 amino acids.

This clonotype occurred many times. The CDR3 DNA sequence: TGTGCCAGCAGGCCAGGGGGCGCGGAACAGCCCCAGCATTTT. Its translation is CASRPGGAEQPQHF. The chain recombines TRBV28 with TRBJ1-5; 8 nucleotides line up with TRBD1. CDR1 is MDHEN, CDR2 SYDVKM, per germline. The CDR3 is made up of 14 amino acids. V was clipped by 6 bases and J by 7 bases; unmatched bases: 8. Variable domain in full (rest from reference TRBV28 and TRBJ1-5): DVKVTQSSRYLVKRTGEKVFLECVQDMDHENMFWYRQDPGLGLRLIYFSYDVKMKEKGDIPEGYSVSREKKERFSLILESASTNQTSMYLCASRPGGAEQPQHFGDGTRLSIL.

Note on this clonotype: The junction departs from the called germline gene at one end, perhaps through a read error. DNA of the CDR3: TGCGCCAGCAACCAAGAAGTCCCGGGCAGCTCCTACAATGAGCAGTTCTTC. Protein product: CASNQEVPGSSYNEQFF. This chain links TRBV4-1 with TRBJ2-1; D is unresolved. Looked up from germline, CDR1 is MGHRA and CDR2 is YSYEKL. The CDR3 covers 17 residues.

The chain joins TRBV9 to TRBJ1-1; D gene uncertain. The CDR3 totals 15 residues. Between the trimmed V and J ends, which lost 4 bases and 1 base, there was a span of 14 bases. Germline V gene sequence: CDR1 SGDLS, CDR2 YYNGEE. CDR3 amino acids: CASSPEGGPNTEAFF. CDR3 in DNA: TGTGCCAGCAGCCCGGAGGGAGGGCCGAACACTGAAGCTTTCTTT.

A remark on this clonotype: A read error may explain this, as a much larger clone is one base away. The CDR3 loop reads CVSSTDTGELFF. The CDR3 DNA reads as TGTGTCAGCAGTACAGACACCGGGGAGCTGTTTTTT. The chain uses TRBV6-1 and TRBJ2-2; D uncertain. The CDR3 extends over 12 amino acids. Germline-derived CDR1 and CDR2 are MNHNS and SASEGT.

The V call is TRBV20-1, the J call TRBJ2-1; no firm D call. The CDR3 contains 16 residues. Looked up from germline, CDR1 is DFQATT and CDR2 is SNEGSKA (reference sequence). Trimming pared 0 bases from V and 0 bases from J, leaving 12 bases between. This CDR3 reads CSARDPGSGSYNEQFF. In DNA form, the CDR3 reads TGCAGTGCTAGAGATCCCGGGTCAGGCTCCTACAATGAGCAGTTCTTC.

This rearrangement joins TRBV6-1 to TRBJ1-5; no clear D. This CDR3 comprises 16 residues. The germline V gene encodes CDR1 MNHNS and CDR2 SASEGT. Trimming took 2 bases from V and 2 from J, leaving 13 bases between them. CDR3 residues: CASSERWRAGNQPQHF. CDR3 coding DNA: TGTGCCAGCAGTGAACGGTGGAGGGCGGGCAATCAGCCCCAGCATTTT.

This clonotype was seen only a few times. The chain couples TRBV20-1 to TRBJ2-7; 16 nucleotides align to TRBD2. This CDR3 comprises 16 residues. The ends lost 3 bases at V and 9 bases at J; junction bases unmatched: 11. The germline CDR1 and CDR2 sequences are DFQATT and SNEGSKA (reference sequence). CDR3 amino acids: CSASGTSGRDPLGQYF. The CDR3 DNA follows: TGCAGTGCTAGCGGGACTAGCGGGAGGGACCCTTTGGGGCAGTACTTC.

Remarks on this clonotype: A much more abundant neighbour one base away suggests this may be a read error. The rearrangement joins TRBV6-6 to TRBJ2-1; D perhaps matches TRBD2 (5 bases). There are 15 residues in the CDR3. Germline-derived CDR1 and CDR2 are MNHNY and SVGAGI (reference sequence). This CDR3 is CASCYSPAAKDEQFF. The CDR3 bases are TGTGCCAGCTGTTACTCGCCAGCGGCGAAGGATGAGCAGTTCTTC.

This clonotype was recorded at least ten times. The rearrangement joins TRBV20-1 to TRBJ1-2, with 7 bases matching TRBD1. J gave up 8 bases and V 4 bases, and 10 bases lay outside the gene matches. The CDR3 has 13 amino acids. CDR1 DFQATT and CDR2 SNEGSKA come from the germline V gene (reference sequence). CDR3: CSATDRPTYGYTF. Here the CDR3 DNA reads TGCAGTGCTACGGACAGGCCTACTTACGGCTACACCTTC.

In the case of this clonotype: A much larger clone lies a single base off, so this may be a read error. The chain has TRBV27 and TRBJ2-7; D may be TRBD2 (6 bases). CDR1 MNHEY and CDR2 SMNVEV come from the germline V gene (reference sequence). The CDR3 runs 13 residues. The CDR3 loop reads CASSFAGRYDQYF. The CDR3 region has the DNA TGTGCCAGCAGTTTTGCAGGGAGGTACGATCAGTACTTC.

On this clonotype itself: A much larger clonotype is one base distant, so this may be a read error. This sequence joins TRBV28 and TRBJ2-3; tentatively, D is TRBD1 (5 bases). The CDR3 contains 15 residues. Germline lookup yields CDR1 MDHEN and CDR2 SYDVKM. The CDR3 loop is CASSLKDPSTGTQYF. In DNA form, the CDR3 reads TGTGCCAGCAGTTTGAAGGATCCAAGCACAGGTACGCAGTATTTT.

Note on this clonotype: A single base separates this from a much larger clone, so it may be a read error. The rearrangement uses TRBV6-2 or TRBV6-3 and TRBJ2-4, with unresolved D. CDR1 and CDR2 (germline): MNHEY, SVGEGT. The V and J ends lost 10 bases and 0 bases respectively, with 16 bases between them. This CDR3 contains 15 residues. CDR3: CAISLRPLAKNIQYF. The DNA for the CDR3 is TGTGCCATCAGCCTCAGACCATTAGCCAAAAACATTCAGTACTTC.

Concerning this clonotype: A much larger clone differs from this one at a single base, so this may be a read error. This chain uses TRBV7-2 with TRBJ1-1, with D unclear. The CDR3 extends over 10 amino acids. From germline, CDR1 is SGHTA and CDR2 FQGNSA. V dropped 9 bases and J dropped 9 bases, with 11 bases sitting between them. This chain's CDR3 is CARSTRKAFF. The CDR3 nucleotides read TGTGCCAGAAGCACCCGGAAAGCTTTCTTT.

The genes are TRBV28 and TRBJ2-3; 9 nucleotides match TRBD1. Trimming cost V 5 bases and J 4 bases; bases outside gene matches: 13. This CDR3 region has 17 residues. Germline CDR1 MDHEN, CDR2 SYDVKM. The chain's CDR3 is CASSPRPGQGNSDTQYF. Here the CDR3 DNA reads TGTGCCAGCAGTCCCCGGCCGGGACAGGGTAACTCAGATACGCAGTATTTT.